A selection of T cell receptor beta chains follows, all from one sample in a study of control samples from healthy donors and cancer patients. The data were produced by immunoSEQ multiplex PCR, yet TCRdb's version contains in-frame clones alone and is incomplete. The sample carries 150,000 to 200,000 clones, 90% recorded once. The sequenced sample consisted of blood. The receptor source for this set is a woman aged 45-65 years in good health. The CDR3 runs from the conserved cysteine through the conserved F or W. Each record gives: clone size, V gene, J gene, D gene, CDR3 DNA, CDR3 protein. The D gene is left open where the match is weak. The size of a clone is reported for some rows only, either as once, few or many, or as a class for expanded clones.

-,TRBV25-1,TRBJ1-4,-,TGTGCCAGCAGTGAATCTCGGGGGGCCGATGAAAAACTGTTTTTT,CASSESRGADEKLFF
-,TRBV11-2,TRBJ2-5,-,TGTGCCAGCAGCTTAGGAGTCCGAGAGACCCAGTACTTC,CASSLGVRETQYF
-,TRBV5-1,TRBJ1-2,-,TGCGCCAGCAGCCCTACAACGGACTTCTATGGCTACACCTTC,CASSPTTDFYGYTF
few,TRBV19,TRBJ1-6,-,TGTGCCAGTAACAGGGATAATTCACCCCTCCACTTT,CASNRDNSPLHF
-,TRBV11-2,TRBJ2-1,-,TGTGCCAGCAGCCCATTCGCGGGGGCCAATGAGCAGTTCTTC,CASSPFAGANEQFF
-,TRBV11-2,TRBJ1-4,TRBD1,TGTGCCAGCAGCTCGAGGACAGGGTATGAAAAACTGTTTTTT,CASSSRTGYEKLFF
-,TRBV29-1,TRBJ1-1,TRBD1,TGCAGCGGCCGGACAGGGCTGAACACTGAAGCTTTCTTT,CSGRTGLNTEAFF
-,TRBV7-6,TRBJ1-1,TRBD1,TGTGCCAGCAGCTCCGGTGTAGGGACAGTGAACACTGAAGCTTTCTTT,CASSSGVGTVNTEAFF
-,TRBV29-1,TRBJ2-7,TRBD1,TGCAGCGTTGAAGAGCCCACAGGGGCTGGGGAGCAGTACTTC,CSVEEPTGAGEQYF
-,TRBV19,TRBJ2-5,-,TGTGCCAGTAGTATATTCCCAACCTCAACAGGGATGCGAGAGACCCAGTACTTC,CASSIFPTSTGMRETQYF
few,TRBV7-9,TRBJ2-1,-,TGTGCCAGCAGCTTAGTCTATGAGCAGTTCTTC,CASSLVYEQFF
-,TRBV24-1,TRBJ1-1,-,TGTGCCACCTCAGGGACGGTGGGCACTGAAGCTTTCTTT,CATSGTVGTEAFF
once,TRBV28,TRBJ2-7,-,TGTGCCAGCAGTTTGTCCCCAGTAGGATTCTCCTACGAGCAGTACTTC,CASSLSPVGFSYEQYF
once,TRBV30,TRBJ1-2,TRBD1,TGTGCCTGGAGGAGGGACAGCTCTCTTGGTGGCTACACCTTC,CAWRRDSSLGGYTF
-,TRBV30,TRBJ2-5,TRBD2,TGTGCCTGGAGCCGGCGGACTAGCGGGTACCAAGAGACCCAGTACTTC,CAWSRRTSGYQETQYF
few,TRBV28,TRBJ2-6,-,TGTGCCAGCAGTCTAGACGCTGGGGCCAACGTCCTGACTTTC,CASSLDAGANVLTF